This TCR beta chain was sequenced during a study of graft-versus-host responses after intestinal transplantation. Findings and limits, study-wide: There were GvH clones found in recipient marrow, and some of them appeared first in ileum or blood. Allografts of one patient group, those with graft-donor T cell macrochimerism, had high graft-versus-host to host-versus-graft clonal ratios.

With regard to this clone: Its matching antigen is unknown.

This table comes from immunoSEQ multiplex PCR, and its TCRdb copy is limited to in-frame clones, with some not included. In the table there are approximately 76,000 clones, 84% of which are singletons. Germline CDR1 reads SQVTM; CDR2 reads ANQGSEA. V was shortened by 3 bases and J by 9 bases, with 15 bases between the two germline ends. This CDR3 comprises 13 residues. The sequence was obtained from a human donor who was the organ donor for an intestinal transplant. V is TRBV29-1 and J is TRBJ2-1, with D perhaps matching TRBD1 (7 bases). The sample in question was unstimulated CD4+ T cells sorted from spleen or lymph node cells, obtained before transplant. The CDR3 spells CSVEEGAGTEQFF. CDR3 sequence (DNA): TGCAGCGTTGAGGAGGGGGCTGGAACTGAGCAGTTCTTC.